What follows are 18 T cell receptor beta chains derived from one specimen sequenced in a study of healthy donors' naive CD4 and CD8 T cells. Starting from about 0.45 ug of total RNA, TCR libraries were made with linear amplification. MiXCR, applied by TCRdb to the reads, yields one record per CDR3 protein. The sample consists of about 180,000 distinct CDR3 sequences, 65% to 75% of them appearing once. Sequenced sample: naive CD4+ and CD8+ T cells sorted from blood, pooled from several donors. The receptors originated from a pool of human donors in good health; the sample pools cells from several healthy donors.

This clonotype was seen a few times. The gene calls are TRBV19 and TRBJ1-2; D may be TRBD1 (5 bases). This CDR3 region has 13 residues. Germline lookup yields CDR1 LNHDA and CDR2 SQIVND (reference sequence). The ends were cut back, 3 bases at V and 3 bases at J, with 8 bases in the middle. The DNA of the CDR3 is TGTGCCAGTAGTATGACAGCCTACTATGGCTACACCTTC. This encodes CASSMTAYYGYTF.

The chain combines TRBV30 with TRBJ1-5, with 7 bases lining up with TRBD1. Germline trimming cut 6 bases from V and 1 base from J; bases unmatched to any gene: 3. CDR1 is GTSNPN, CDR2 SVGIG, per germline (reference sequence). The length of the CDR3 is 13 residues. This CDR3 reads CACSTGSNQPQHF. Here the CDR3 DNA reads TGTGCCTGCTCGACAGGGAGCAATCAGCCCCAGCATTTT.

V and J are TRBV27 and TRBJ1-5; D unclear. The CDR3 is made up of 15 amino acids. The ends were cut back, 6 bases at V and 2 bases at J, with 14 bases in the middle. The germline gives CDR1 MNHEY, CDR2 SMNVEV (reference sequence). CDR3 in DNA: TGTGCCAGCAGACCCGCGTTAGTGCGCAATCAGCCCCAGCATTTT. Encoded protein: CASRPALVRNQPQHF.

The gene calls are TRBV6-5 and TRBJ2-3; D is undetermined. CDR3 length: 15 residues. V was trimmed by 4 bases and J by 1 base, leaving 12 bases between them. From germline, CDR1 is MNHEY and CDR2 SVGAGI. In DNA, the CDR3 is TGTGCCAGCAGTTCCGAGTCGGTGGGCACAGATACGCAGTATTTT. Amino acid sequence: CASSSESVGTDTQYF.

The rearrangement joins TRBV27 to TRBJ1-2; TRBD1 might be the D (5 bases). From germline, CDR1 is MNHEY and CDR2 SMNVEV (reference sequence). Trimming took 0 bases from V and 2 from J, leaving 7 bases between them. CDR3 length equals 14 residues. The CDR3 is CASSLSPGNYGYTF. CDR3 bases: TGTGCCAGCAGTTTATCCCCAGGGAACTATGGCTACACCTTC.

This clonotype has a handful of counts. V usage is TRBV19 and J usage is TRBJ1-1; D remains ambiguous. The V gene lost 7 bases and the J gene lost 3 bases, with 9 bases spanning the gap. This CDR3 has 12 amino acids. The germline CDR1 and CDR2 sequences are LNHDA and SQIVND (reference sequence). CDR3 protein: CASTWGDTEAFF. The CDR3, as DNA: TGTGCCAGTACCTGGGGTGACACTGAAGCTTTCTTT.

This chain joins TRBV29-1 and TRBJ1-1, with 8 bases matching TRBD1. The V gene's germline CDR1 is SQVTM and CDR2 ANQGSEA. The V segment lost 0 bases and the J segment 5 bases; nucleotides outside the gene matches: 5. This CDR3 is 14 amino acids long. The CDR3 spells CSVEDLQGETEAFF. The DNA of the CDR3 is TGCAGCGTTGAAGATTTACAGGGGGAGACTGAAGCTTTCTTT.

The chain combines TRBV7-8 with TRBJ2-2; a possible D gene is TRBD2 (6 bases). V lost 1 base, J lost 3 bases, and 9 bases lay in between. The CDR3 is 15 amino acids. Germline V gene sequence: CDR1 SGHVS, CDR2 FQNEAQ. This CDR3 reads CASSLVGGYTGELFF. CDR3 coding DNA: TGTGCCAGCAGCTTAGTTGGAGGGTACACCGGGGAGCTGTTTTTT.

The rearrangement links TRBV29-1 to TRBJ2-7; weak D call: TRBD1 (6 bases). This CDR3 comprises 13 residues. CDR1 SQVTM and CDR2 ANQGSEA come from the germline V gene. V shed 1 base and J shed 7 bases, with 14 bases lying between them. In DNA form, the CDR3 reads TGCAGCGTTGAAGTAGGACAGTCTGTGGAGCAGTACTTC. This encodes CSVEVGQSVEQYF.

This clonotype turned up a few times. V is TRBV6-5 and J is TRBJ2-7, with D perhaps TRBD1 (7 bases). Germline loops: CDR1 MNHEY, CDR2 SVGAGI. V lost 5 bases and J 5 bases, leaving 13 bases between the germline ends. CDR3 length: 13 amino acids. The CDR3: CASSRQGGNEQYF. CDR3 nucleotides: TGTGCCAGCAGTCGACAGGGAGGTAACGAGCAGTACTTC.

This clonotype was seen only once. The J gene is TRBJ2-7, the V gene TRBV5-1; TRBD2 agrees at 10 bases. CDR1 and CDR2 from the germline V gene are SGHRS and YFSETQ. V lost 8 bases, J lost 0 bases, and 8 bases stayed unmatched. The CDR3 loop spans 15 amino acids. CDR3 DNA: TGCGCCAGGGATTCCGGGACTAGCGTCTCCTACGAGCAGTACTTC. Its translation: CARDSGTSVSYEQYF.

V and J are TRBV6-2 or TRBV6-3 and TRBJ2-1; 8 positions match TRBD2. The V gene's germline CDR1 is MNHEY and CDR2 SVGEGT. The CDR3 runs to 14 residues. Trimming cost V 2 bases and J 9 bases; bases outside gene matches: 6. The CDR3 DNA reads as TGTGCCAGCAGTTACGGGACTAGGATAGGTGAGCAGTTCTTC. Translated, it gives CASSYGTRIGEQFF.

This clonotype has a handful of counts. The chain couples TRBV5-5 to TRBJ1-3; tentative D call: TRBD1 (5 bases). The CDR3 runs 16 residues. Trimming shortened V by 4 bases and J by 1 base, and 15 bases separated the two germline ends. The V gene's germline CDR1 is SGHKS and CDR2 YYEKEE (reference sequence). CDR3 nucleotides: TGTGCCAGCAGCCCGCACCAGGGAATATCTGGAAACACCATATATTTT. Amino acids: CASSPHQGISGNTIYF.

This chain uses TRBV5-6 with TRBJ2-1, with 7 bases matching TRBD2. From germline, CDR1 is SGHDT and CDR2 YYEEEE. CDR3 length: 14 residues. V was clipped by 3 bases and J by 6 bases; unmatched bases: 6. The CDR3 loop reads CASSSTLAVNEQFF. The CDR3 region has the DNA TGTGCCAGCAGCTCCACCCTAGCGGTCAATGAGCAGTTCTTC.

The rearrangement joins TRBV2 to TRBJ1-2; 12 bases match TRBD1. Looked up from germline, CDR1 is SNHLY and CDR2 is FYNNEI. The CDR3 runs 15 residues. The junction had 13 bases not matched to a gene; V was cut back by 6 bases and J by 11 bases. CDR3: CASRGTGGSHRGYTF. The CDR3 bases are TGTGCCAGCAGAGGGACAGGGGGCAGCCATAGGGGTTACACCTTC.

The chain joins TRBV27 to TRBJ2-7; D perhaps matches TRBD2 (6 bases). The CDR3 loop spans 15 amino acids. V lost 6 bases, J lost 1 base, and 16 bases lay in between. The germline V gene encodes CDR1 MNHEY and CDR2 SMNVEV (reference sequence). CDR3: CASSPGGQASYEQYF. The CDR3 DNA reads TGTGCCAGCAGCCCCGGAGGGCAGGCTTCCTACGAGCAGTACTTC.

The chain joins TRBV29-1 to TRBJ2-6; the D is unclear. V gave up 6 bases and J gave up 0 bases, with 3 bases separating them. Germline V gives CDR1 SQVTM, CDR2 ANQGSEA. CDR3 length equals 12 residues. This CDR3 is CSVDSGANVLTF. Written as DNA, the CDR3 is TGCAGCGTCGACTCTGGGGCCAACGTCCTGACTTTC. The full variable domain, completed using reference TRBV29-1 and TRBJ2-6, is SAVISQKPSRDICQRGTSLTIQCQVDSQVTMMFWYRQQPGQSLTLIATANQGSEATYESGFVIDKFPISRPNLTFSTLTVSNMSPEDSSIYLCSVDSGANVLTFGAGSRLTVL.

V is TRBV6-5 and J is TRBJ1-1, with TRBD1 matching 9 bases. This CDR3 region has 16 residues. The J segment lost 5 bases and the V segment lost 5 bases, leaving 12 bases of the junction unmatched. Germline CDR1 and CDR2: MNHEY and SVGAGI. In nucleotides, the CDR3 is TGTGCCAGCAGTACCTTGTCCCCCGGGACAGGGACTGAAGCTTTCTTT. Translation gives CASSTLSPGTGTEAFF.